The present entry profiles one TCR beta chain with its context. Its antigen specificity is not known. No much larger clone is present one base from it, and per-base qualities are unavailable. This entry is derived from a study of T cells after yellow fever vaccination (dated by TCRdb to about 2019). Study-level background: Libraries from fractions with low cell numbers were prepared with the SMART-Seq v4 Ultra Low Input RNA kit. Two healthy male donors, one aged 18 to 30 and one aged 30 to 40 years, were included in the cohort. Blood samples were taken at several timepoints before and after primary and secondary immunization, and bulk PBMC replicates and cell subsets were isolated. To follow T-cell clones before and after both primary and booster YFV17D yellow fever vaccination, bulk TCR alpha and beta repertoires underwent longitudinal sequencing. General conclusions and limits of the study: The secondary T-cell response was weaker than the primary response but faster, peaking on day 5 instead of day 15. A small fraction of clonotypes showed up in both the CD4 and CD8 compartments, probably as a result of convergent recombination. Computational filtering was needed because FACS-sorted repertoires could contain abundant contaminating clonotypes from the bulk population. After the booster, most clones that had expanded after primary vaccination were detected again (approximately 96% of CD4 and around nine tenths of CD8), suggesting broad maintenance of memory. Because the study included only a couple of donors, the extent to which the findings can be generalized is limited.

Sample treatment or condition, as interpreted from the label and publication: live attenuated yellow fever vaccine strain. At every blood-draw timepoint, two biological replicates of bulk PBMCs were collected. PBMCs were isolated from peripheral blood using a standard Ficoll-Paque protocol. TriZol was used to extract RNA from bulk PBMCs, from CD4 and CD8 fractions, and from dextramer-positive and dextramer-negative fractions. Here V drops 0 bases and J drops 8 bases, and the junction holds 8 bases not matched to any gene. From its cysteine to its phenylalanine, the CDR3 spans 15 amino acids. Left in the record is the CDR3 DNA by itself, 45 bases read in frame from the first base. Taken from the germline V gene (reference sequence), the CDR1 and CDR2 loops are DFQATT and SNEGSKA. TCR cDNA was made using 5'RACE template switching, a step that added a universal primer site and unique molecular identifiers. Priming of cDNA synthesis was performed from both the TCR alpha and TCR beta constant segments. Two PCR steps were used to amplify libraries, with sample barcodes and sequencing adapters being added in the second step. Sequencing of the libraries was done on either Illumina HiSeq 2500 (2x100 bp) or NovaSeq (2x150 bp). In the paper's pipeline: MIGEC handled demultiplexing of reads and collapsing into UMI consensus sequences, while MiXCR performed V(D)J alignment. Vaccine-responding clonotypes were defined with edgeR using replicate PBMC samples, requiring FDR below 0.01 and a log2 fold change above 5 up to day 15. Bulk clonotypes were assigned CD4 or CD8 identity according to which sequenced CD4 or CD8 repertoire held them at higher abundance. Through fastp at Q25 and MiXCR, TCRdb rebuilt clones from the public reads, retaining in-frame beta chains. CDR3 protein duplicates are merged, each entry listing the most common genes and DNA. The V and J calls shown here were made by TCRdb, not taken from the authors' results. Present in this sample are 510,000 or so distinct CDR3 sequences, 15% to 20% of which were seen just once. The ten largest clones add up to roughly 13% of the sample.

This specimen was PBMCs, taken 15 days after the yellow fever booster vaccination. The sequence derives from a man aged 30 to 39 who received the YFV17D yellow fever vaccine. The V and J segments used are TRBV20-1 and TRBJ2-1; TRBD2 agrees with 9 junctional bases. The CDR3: CSARDLGGRADEQFF. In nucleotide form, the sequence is TGCAGTGCTAGAGATCTTGGCGGGAGGGCCGATGAGCAGTTCTTC.